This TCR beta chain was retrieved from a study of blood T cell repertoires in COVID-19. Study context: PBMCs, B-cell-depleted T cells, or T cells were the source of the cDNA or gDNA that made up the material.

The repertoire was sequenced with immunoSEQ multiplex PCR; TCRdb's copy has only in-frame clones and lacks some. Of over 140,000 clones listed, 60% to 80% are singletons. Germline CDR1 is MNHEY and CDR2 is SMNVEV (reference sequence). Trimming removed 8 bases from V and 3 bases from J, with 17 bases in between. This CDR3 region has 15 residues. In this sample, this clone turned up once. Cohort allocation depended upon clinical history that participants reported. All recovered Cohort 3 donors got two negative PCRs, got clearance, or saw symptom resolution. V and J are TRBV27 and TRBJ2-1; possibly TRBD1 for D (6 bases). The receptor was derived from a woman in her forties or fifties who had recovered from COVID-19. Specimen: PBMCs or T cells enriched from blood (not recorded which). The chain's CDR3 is CASATADRNYNEQFF. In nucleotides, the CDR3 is TGTGCCAGCGCAACGGCGGACAGAAACTACAATGAGCAGTTCTTC.